These T cell receptor beta chains were read from a single sample in a study of shared clonotypes between healthy human individuals. Method: immunoSEQ multiplex PCR; TCRdb's copy keeps in-frame clones and lacks some. Among 1.5 million to 2.5 million clones, about 95% were seen once, and the ten largest hold 0.95% to 1.5%. The sequenced sample consisted of naive CD8+ T cells sorted from blood. Receptors originate from a young man in good health. Both conserved end residues are part of each CDR3. The order of the fields is V gene, clone size, J gene, D gene, CDR3 DNA, CDR3 protein. D genes are given only for firm matches. Clone size is not always given. Where it is, it says once, few, many or a class for expanded clones.

v_call: TRBV7-9
clone_size: once
j_call: TRBJ2-6
d_call: TRBD1
cdr3_nt: TGTGCCAGCAGCCTAGCAGGACAGGACATTTCTGGGGCCAACGTCCTGACTTTC
cdr3_aa: CASSLAGQDISGANVLTF

v_call: TRBV30
clone_size: -
j_call: TRBJ1-5
d_call: -
cdr3_nt: TGTGCCTGGAGTCTCGGTTCTTCAGGGCTTCAGCCCCAGCATTTT
cdr3_aa: CAWSLGSSGLQPQHF

v_call: TRBV6-1
clone_size: -
j_call: TRBJ2-7
d_call: TRBD1
cdr3_nt: TGTGCCAGCAGTGGTTGGGACAGGCCCTACGAGCAGTACTTC
cdr3_aa: CASSGWDRPYEQYF

v_call: TRBV4-3
clone_size: -
j_call: TRBJ2-7
d_call: -
cdr3_nt: TGCGCCAGCAGCCAAGTGAATCGGGTTAATCCCTACGAGCAGTACTTC
cdr3_aa: CASSQVNRVNPYEQYF

v_call: TRBV5-6
clone_size: -
j_call: TRBJ1-2
d_call: -
cdr3_nt: TGTGCCAGCAGCCCCTCGGGCCACAGCTATGGCTACACCTTC
cdr3_aa: CASSPSGHSYGYTF

v_call: TRBV4-1
clone_size: -
j_call: TRBJ2-7
d_call: -
cdr3_nt: TGCGCCAGCAGCCAAGTTGGGCAGGGGTCCTACGAGCAGTACTTC
cdr3_aa: CASSQVGQGSYEQYF

v_call: TRBV30
clone_size: -
j_call: TRBJ1-2
d_call: -
cdr3_nt: TGTGCCTGGAGTGTGGGGACCCACTACACCTTC
cdr3_aa: CAWSVGTHYTF

v_call: TRBV28
clone_size: -
j_call: TRBJ1-1
d_call: -
cdr3_nt: TGTGCCAGCAGTCCGGGCCACCCGAACACTGAAGCTTTCTTT
cdr3_aa: CASSPGHPNTEAFF

v_call: TRBV4-1
clone_size: once
j_call: TRBJ2-5
d_call: TRBD2
cdr3_nt: TGCGCCAGCAGCCAAGATGGGCTAGCGGGGGGGCCCGAGACCCAGTACTTC
cdr3_aa: CASSQDGLAGGPETQYF

v_call: TRBV6-1
clone_size: once
j_call: TRBJ1-5
d_call: -
cdr3_nt: TGTGCCAGCAGTGACCCCACGGGTTGGGATCAGCCCCAGCATTTT
cdr3_aa: CASSDPTGWDQPQHF

v_call: TRBV6-5
clone_size: -
j_call: TRBJ2-3
d_call: -
cdr3_nt: TGTGCCAGCAGTTATACTCTAGGGGGCACAGATACGCAGTATTTT
cdr3_aa: CASSYTLGGTDTQYF

v_call: TRBV7-9
clone_size: -
j_call: TRBJ1-2
d_call: -
cdr3_nt: TGTGCCAGCAGCTTACAGGGCGGGGGCTACACCTTC
cdr3_aa: CASSLQGGGYTF

v_call: TRBV6-5
clone_size: -
j_call: TRBJ1-5
d_call: -
cdr3_nt: TGTGCCAGCAGTTATGGGGGGGGTGATCAGCCCCAGCATTTT
cdr3_aa: CASSYGGGDQPQHF

v_call: TRBV10-3
clone_size: -
j_call: TRBJ1-1
d_call: TRBD1
cdr3_nt: TGTGCCATCAGTGACCCAGGGGGGCTGGCTGAAGCTTTCTTT
cdr3_aa: CAISDPGGLAEAFF

v_call: TRBV15
clone_size: -
j_call: TRBJ2-3
d_call: TRBD2
cdr3_nt: TGTGCCACTTCCGGGACTAGCGGGGGGTGGGCAGATACGCAGTATTTT
cdr3_aa: CATSGTSGGWADTQYF

v_call: TRBV4-2
clone_size: -
j_call: TRBJ1-1
d_call: -
cdr3_nt: TGTGCCAGCAGCCAAGATAGCTTCGCAGCTCACGGTTTCACTGAAGCTTTCTTT
cdr3_aa: CASSQDSFAAHGFTEAFF

v_call: TRBV9
clone_size: once
j_call: TRBJ2-1
d_call: TRBD2
cdr3_nt: TGTGCCAGCAGCCCAAGGAGAGAGACTAGCGGGACCAATGAGCAGTTCTTC
cdr3_aa: CASSPRRETSGTNEQFF

v_call: TRBV6-5
clone_size: -
j_call: TRBJ1-5
d_call: -
cdr3_nt: TGTGCCAGCAGTTACTCAGGGGCGGATCAGCCCCAGCATTTT
cdr3_aa: CASSYSGADQPQHF

v_call: TRBV4-1
clone_size: -
j_call: TRBJ2-7
d_call: -
cdr3_nt: TGCGCCAGCAGCCCCCCGGGAGTGGGCTCCTACGAGCAGTACTTC
cdr3_aa: CASSPPGVGSYEQYF

v_call: TRBV10-3
clone_size: -
j_call: TRBJ1-1
d_call: -
cdr3_nt: TGTGCCATCAGAAAGAAGAACACTGAAGCTTTCTTT
cdr3_aa: CAIRKKNTEAFF

v_call: TRBV5-4
clone_size: -
j_call: TRBJ1-2
d_call: TRBD1
cdr3_nt: TGTGCCAGCAGCTTTGAGGGGGCTGGCGGCTATGGCTACACCTTC
cdr3_aa: CASSFEGAGGYGYTF

v_call: TRBV30
clone_size: -
j_call: TRBJ1-1
d_call: -
cdr3_nt: TGTGCCTGGACCCTGAACACTGAAGCTTTCTTT
cdr3_aa: CAWTLNTEAFF

v_call: TRBV6-5
clone_size: -
j_call: TRBJ1-1
d_call: -
cdr3_nt: TGTGCCAGCAGTTACACAGCACGGTACACTGAAGCTTTCTTT
cdr3_aa: CASSYTARYTEAFF

v_call: TRBV7-9
clone_size: -
j_call: TRBJ2-2
d_call: -
cdr3_nt: TGTGCCAGCAGCTTATTACGGGAAAGGGGGACCGGGGAGCTGTTTTTT
cdr3_aa: CASSLLRERGTGELFF

v_call: TRBV19
clone_size: -
j_call: TRBJ2-7
d_call: TRBD1
cdr3_nt: TGTGCCAGTAGCCCGACAGGGTCTGTCTACGAGCAGTACTTC
cdr3_aa: CASSPTGSVYEQYF

v_call: TRBV30
clone_size: -
j_call: TRBJ2-7
d_call: TRBD1
cdr3_nt: TGTGCCTGGAGGAGACAGGGGGACGAGCAGTACTTC
cdr3_aa: CAWRRQGDEQYF

v_call: TRBV5-6
clone_size: -
j_call: TRBJ2-1
d_call: TRBD2
cdr3_nt: TGTGCCAGCAGCCGGGCACTAGCGGGAGGTCGGAATGAGCAGTTCTTC
cdr3_aa: CASSRALAGGRNEQFF

v_call: TRBV7-8
clone_size: -
j_call: TRBJ2-1
d_call: TRBD2
cdr3_nt: TGTGCCAGCAGCTTCGAAGGAACTAGCGGGGGGCGAATGTACAATGAGCAGTTCTTC
cdr3_aa: CASSFEGTSGGRMYNEQFF

v_call: TRBV30
clone_size: -
j_call: TRBJ2-3
d_call: -
cdr3_nt: TGTGCCTGGAGTGTACTAAGTCCAGATACGCAGTATTTT
cdr3_aa: CAWSVLSPDTQYF

v_call: TRBV29-1
clone_size: -
j_call: TRBJ1-4
d_call: -
cdr3_nt: TGCAGCGTTGAAGATCTCAGGGTGGTGGATGAAAAACTGTTTTTT
cdr3_aa: CSVEDLRVVDEKLFF

v_call: TRBV2
clone_size: -
j_call: TRBJ1-1
d_call: TRBD1
cdr3_nt: TGTGCCAGCAGTGAGCGAACAGGGGACACTGAAGCTTTCTTT
cdr3_aa: CASSERTGDTEAFF

v_call: TRBV6-5
clone_size: -
j_call: TRBJ2-7
d_call: -
cdr3_nt: TGTGCCAGCAGTTACTCGGTCGCGGACATCTCCTACGAGCAGTACTTC
cdr3_aa: CASSYSVADISYEQYF

v_call: TRBV6-5
clone_size: -
j_call: TRBJ2-7
d_call: -
cdr3_nt: TGTGCCAGCAGTTACGCCGTAGGGGACGAGCAGTACTTC
cdr3_aa: CASSYAVGDEQYF

v_call: TRBV27
clone_size: -
j_call: TRBJ2-7
d_call: -
cdr3_nt: TGTGCCACCCAGTCAGGGAGCTCCTACGAGCAGTACTTC
cdr3_aa: CATQSGSSYEQYF

v_call: TRBV4-1
clone_size: -
j_call: TRBJ2-2
d_call: -
cdr3_nt: TGCGCCAGCAGCCATGTGCCTGCGGGCGGGGGCTACACCGGGGAGCTGTTTTTT
cdr3_aa: CASSHVPAGGGYTGELFF

v_call: TRBV7-9
clone_size: -
j_call: TRBJ2-3
d_call: -
cdr3_nt: TGTGCCAGCACCCTACCAATAGCGGAACCGATCACAGATACGCAGTATTTT
cdr3_aa: CASTLPIAEPITDTQYF

v_call: TRBV13
clone_size: -
j_call: TRBJ2-1
d_call: TRBD2
cdr3_nt: TGTGCCAGCAGCTCTTCCGGGACTACCATCGATGAGCAGTTCTTC
cdr3_aa: CASSSSGTTIDEQFF

v_call: TRBV30
clone_size: -
j_call: TRBJ1-6
d_call: -
cdr3_nt: TGTGCCTGGACCAACCAGGGGTCACAATCACCCCTCCACTTT
cdr3_aa: CAWTNQGSQSPLHF

v_call: TRBV29-1
clone_size: -
j_call: TRBJ2-7
d_call: -
cdr3_nt: TGCAGCGTTGTTAAAGGGCCTGCCTACGAGCAGTACTTC
cdr3_aa: CSVVKGPAYEQYF

v_call: TRBV4-3
clone_size: once
j_call: TRBJ2-1
d_call: -
cdr3_nt: TGCGCCAGCAGCCAAGGCGACAATGAGCAGTTCTTC
cdr3_aa: CASSQGDNEQFF

v_call: TRBV15
clone_size: once
j_call: TRBJ2-1
d_call: -
cdr3_nt: TGTGCCACCAGTACCATAGCGGTCTCCTACAATGAGCAGTTCTTC
cdr3_aa: CATSTIAVSYNEQFF

v_call: TRBV6-1
clone_size: -
j_call: TRBJ2-5
d_call: -
cdr3_nt: TGTGCCAGCAGTGGGGCCGACCAAGAGACCCAGTACTTC
cdr3_aa: CASSGADQETQYF

v_call: TRBV4-1
clone_size: -
j_call: TRBJ1-4
d_call: -
cdr3_nt: TGCGCCAGCAGCCGAGAACCGGGACTAGGAGAAAAACTGTTTTTT
cdr3_aa: CASSREPGLGEKLFF

v_call: TRBV30
clone_size: -
j_call: TRBJ2-2
d_call: -
cdr3_nt: TGTGCCTGGAGTATATCCTTAGAAGGCGGGGAGCTGTTTTTT
cdr3_aa: CAWSISLEGGELFF

v_call: TRBV7-9
clone_size: -
j_call: TRBJ2-3
d_call: -
cdr3_nt: TGTGCCAGCAGCCCCACAGGGTTGGGATCAGATACGCAGTATTTT
cdr3_aa: CASSPTGLGSDTQYF

v_call: TRBV4-1
clone_size: -
j_call: TRBJ1-5
d_call: -
cdr3_nt: TGCGCCAGCAGCCCATTTAATAGCAATCAGCCCCAGCATTTT
cdr3_aa: CASSPFNSNQPQHF

v_call: TRBV15
clone_size: -
j_call: TRBJ1-1
d_call: TRBD1
cdr3_nt: TGTGCCACCAGCCGACAGGGGGCTCGGGACACTGAAGCTTTCTTT
cdr3_aa: CATSRQGARDTEAFF

v_call: TRBV27
clone_size: -
j_call: TRBJ2-5
d_call: -
cdr3_nt: TGTGCCAGCAGTTTAAGGAGTACAGAGACCCAGTACTTC
cdr3_aa: CASSLRSTETQYF

v_call: TRBV27
clone_size: -
j_call: TRBJ2-7
d_call: -
cdr3_nt: TGTGCCAGCAGTTTATTCCGGTCTAGCTCCTACGAGCAGTACTTC
cdr3_aa: CASSLFRSSSYEQYF

v_call: TRBV7-9
clone_size: few
j_call: TRBJ2-7
d_call: TRBD1
cdr3_nt: TGTGCCAGCAGCCCCCGGACAGGGGAGGGGGACTACGAGCAGTACTTC
cdr3_aa: CASSPRTGEGDYEQYF

v_call: TRBV7-9
clone_size: -
j_call: TRBJ2-1
d_call: -
cdr3_nt: TGTGCCAGCACACGATCGGACAGTTACAATGAGCAGTTCTTC
cdr3_aa: CASTRSDSYNEQFF

v_call: TRBV6-5
clone_size: -
j_call: TRBJ2-5
d_call: TRBD1
cdr3_nt: TGTGCCAGCAGTTACACAGGGGGTAACGGGGAGACCCAGTACTTC
cdr3_aa: CASSYTGGNGETQYF

v_call: TRBV4-1
clone_size: -
j_call: TRBJ1-4
d_call: -
cdr3_nt: TGCGCCAGCAGCCAAACTGATGAAAAACTGTTTTTT
cdr3_aa: CASSQTDEKLFF

v_call: TRBV5-1
clone_size: -
j_call: TRBJ2-5
d_call: -
cdr3_nt: TGCGCCAGCAGCGACATTAGCGACCAAGAGACCCAGTACTTC
cdr3_aa: CASSDISDQETQYF

v_call: TRBV9
clone_size: -
j_call: TRBJ1-5
d_call: TRBD1
cdr3_nt: TGTGCCAGCAGCGTACTGACCCGGGACAGGGGACTATATAGCAATCAGCCCCAGCATTTT
cdr3_aa: CASSVLTRDRGLYSNQPQHF

v_call: TRBV6-6
clone_size: -
j_call: TRBJ1-4
d_call: TRBD1
cdr3_nt: TGTGCCAGCAGTCAACGACAGGGGGCGCCGGAAAAACTGTTTTTT
cdr3_aa: CASSQRQGAPEKLFF

v_call: TRBV9
clone_size: -
j_call: TRBJ1-2
d_call: TRBD1
cdr3_nt: TGTGCCAGCAGCGTCGAGATCGACAGGGAAGGGGAGTATGGCTACACCTTC
cdr3_aa: CASSVEIDREGEYGYTF

v_call: TRBV9
clone_size: -
j_call: TRBJ2-7
d_call: TRBD2
cdr3_nt: TGTGCCAGCAGCGTAGGGACTAGCGGGTCCTACGAGCAGTACTTC
cdr3_aa: CASSVGTSGSYEQYF

v_call: TRBV29-1
clone_size: -
j_call: TRBJ2-7
d_call: -
cdr3_nt: TGCAGCGTTGAATACGGTAGATTAAAGGGGTCCAACGAGCAGTACTTC
cdr3_aa: CSVEYGRLKGSNEQYF

v_call: TRBV2
clone_size: once
j_call: TRBJ2-7
d_call: -
cdr3_nt: TGTGCCAGCAGTGAAGTTGCTAAAGAGGGGGGGTACGAGCAGTACTTC
cdr3_aa: CASSEVAKEGGYEQYF